A single sample is the source of the 23 T cell receptor beta chains below, sequenced in a study of shared clonotypes between healthy human individuals. The naive CD8 subset, CD45RO-negative cells positively selected for CCR7, excluded terminally differentiated effector memory CD45RA+ cells. Profiled with immunoSEQ multiplex PCR; TCRdb holds only in-frame clones, not every one. The sample contains about 2 million clones, 85% to 95% of which appear only once. Sample: naive CD8+ T cells sorted from blood. These receptors were collected from a man younger than 35 in good health.

As regards this clone: Additional DNA sequences in this sample encode the identical CDR3. The rearrangement links TRBV2 to TRBJ1-4; D remains unclear. CDR1 is SNHLY and CDR2 is FYNNEI in the germline V gene. The CDR3 has 11 amino acids. Trimming shortened V by 0 bases and J by 8 bases, and 1 base separated the two germline ends. The CDR3 region has the DNA TGTGCCAGCAGTGAAGCGGAAAAACTGTTTTTT. Translated, it gives CASSEAEKLFF.

The CDR3 nucleotides read TGTGCCAGCAGTGAAGGCTTGGCCAGGGAAGGCTACACCTTC. This translates into CASSEGLAREGYTF. The chain combines TRBV6-1 with TRBJ1-2; perhaps TRBD1 as D (5 bases). V lost 1 base, J lost 8 bases, and 14 bases lay in between. CDR1 and CDR2 (germline): MNHNS, SASEGT. The CDR3 loop spans 14 amino acids.

The chain employs TRBV4-3 and TRBJ1-2; 7 bases are a match to TRBD1. CDR1 LGHNA and CDR2 YSLEER come from the germline V gene. J gave up 0 bases and V 0 bases, and 13 bases lay outside the gene matches. The CDR3 spans 19 residues. This chain's CDR3 is CASSQEVGTATISNYGYTF. CDR3 coding DNA: TGCGCCAGCAGCCAAGAGGTCGGGACAGCGACTATTTCTAACTATGGCTACACCTTC.

The sample holds one count of this clone. V is TRBV30 and J is TRBJ2-7; the match to TRBD1 covers 10 bases. The CDR3 consists of 15 residues. The V gene's germline CDR1 is GTSNPN and CDR2 SVGIG (reference sequence). V was clipped by 7 bases and J by 5 bases; unmatched bases: 14. The CDR3 coding sequence is TGTGCCTCGCTGGGACAGGGGCGACCGTTAGACGAGCAGTACTTC. Amino acids: CASLGQGRPLDEQYF.

The chain is built from TRBV10-3 and TRBJ2-1; 7 bases match TRBD2. CDR3 size: 16 residues. The J segment lost 5 bases and the V segment lost 3 bases, leaving 10 bases of the junction unmatched. The germline V gene encodes CDR1 ENHRY and CDR2 SYGVKD. CDR3 DNA sequence: TGTGCCATCAGTGACCCTGGGACTAATCGAGACAATGAGCAGTTCTTC. Translating it yields CAISDPGTNRDNEQFF.

The chain joins TRBV7-2 to TRBJ1-3; D might be TRBD1 (5 bases). CDR1 SGHTA and CDR2 FQGNSA come from the germline V gene. Trimming left V 4 bases short and J 2 bases short, with 15 bases between. The CDR3 totals 16 residues. Written as DNA, the CDR3 is TGTGCCAGCAGCTCCGGGGCTTCTGGAGCTGGAAACACCATATATTTT. Translating gives CASSSGASGAGNTIYF.

The V and J genes are TRBV5-5 and TRBJ1-1; a weak D match, TRBD1 (5 bases). The V end was cut by 4 bases, the J end by 8 bases, with 18 bases between. The CDR3 consists of 14 residues. Germline CDR1 SGHKS, CDR2 YYEKEE (reference sequence). DNA of the CDR3: TGTGCCAGCAGCCTAGAATGGGGCGCCGAAGAAGCTTTCTTT. Translation gives CASSLEWGAEEAFF.

The J gene is TRBJ2-7, the V gene TRBV11-2; D unresolved. Trimming took 5 bases from V and 4 from J, leaving 18 bases between them. The V gene's germline CDR1 is SGHAT and CDR2 FQNNGV. The length of the CDR3 is 15 residues. In DNA form, the CDR3 reads TGTGCCAGCAGCAAACCGGGCCCCCGAACGTACGAGCAGTACTTC. It yields the protein CASSKPGPRTYEQYF.

This clone was recorded once. The CDR3: CASAPRLWQRNTGELFF. The CDR3 nucleotides are TGTGCCAGCGCCCCGAGATTGTGGCAGCGAAACACCGGGGAGCTGTTTTTT. This chain connects TRBV19 to TRBJ2-2; D is unclear. The CDR3 has 17 amino acids. Trimming stripped 9 bases from V and 2 bases from J, with 22 bases between. Per germline, CDR1 LNHDA and CDR2 SQIVND (reference sequence).

Turning to this clone: The junction departs from the called germline gene at one end, perhaps through a read error. This rearrangement joins TRBV11-2 to TRBJ2-5; D gene ambiguous. Germline CDR1 SGHAT, CDR2 FQNNGV. CDR3 length: 13 amino acids. CDR3 nucleotide sequence: TGTGCCAGCAGTTTAGGATGGCAAGAGACCCAGTACTTC. Translating gives CASSLGWQETQYF. The full variable domain, rest sourced from reference TRBV11-2 and TRBJ2-5, is EAGVAQSPRYKIIEKRQSVAFWCNPISGHATLYWYQQILGQGPKLLIQFQNNGVVDDSQLPKDRFSAERLKGVDSTLKIQPAKLEDSAVYLCASSLGWQETQYFGPGTRLLVL.

The chain joins TRBV27 to TRBJ2-7, with 8 bases that match TRBD2. V gave up 8 bases and J gave up 0 bases; unmatched junction bases: 3. Germline V gives CDR1 MNHEY, CDR2 SMNVEV (reference sequence). The CDR3 extends over 13 amino acids. The CDR3 is CASWGTSSYEQYF. The CDR3 nucleotides are TGTGCCAGCTGGGGGACTAGCTCCTACGAGCAGTACTTC.

Comment on this clone: Other DNA sequences of this sample code for an identical CDR3. The chain joins TRBV4-1 to TRBJ2-7; no reliable D call. This CDR3 has 15 residues. Trimming shortened V by 3 bases and J by 0 bases, and 12 bases separated the two germline ends. Germline loops: CDR1 MGHRA, CDR2 YSYEKL. The CDR3 here is CASSQVLGLSYEQYF. The DNA for the CDR3 is TGCGCCAGCAGCCAGGTACTTGGCCTCTCCTACGAGCAGTACTTC.

As regards this clone: At the DNA level, this CDR3 is encoded by other sequences in the same sample as well. The chain couples TRBV19 to TRBJ2-7; TRBD1 aligns across 10 bases. V dropped 5 bases and J dropped 1; count of bases not matched to a gene: 5. The CDR3 has 15 residues. CDR1 and CDR2 (germline): LNHDA, SQIVND (reference sequence). CDR3 sequence reads: CASSPWTGGSYEQYF. CDR3 coding DNA: TGTGCCAGTAGTCCGTGGACAGGGGGTTCCTACGAGCAGTACTTC.

The chain is built from TRBV9 and TRBJ2-1, with D unresolved. CDR3 length equals 12 residues. The V end was cut by 0 bases, the J end by 8 bases, with 6 bases between. CDR1 and CDR2 from the germline V gene are SGDLS and YYNGEE. The CDR3 DNA is TGTGCCAGCAGCGTAGGGCAGGATGAGCAGTTCTTC. It translates to CASSVGQDEQFF.

V gene TRBV7-9 combines with J gene TRBJ2-5; 7 nucleotides agree with TRBD2. Germline loops: CDR1 SEHNR, CDR2 FQNEAQ (reference sequence). J gave up 2 bases and V 4 bases, and 4 bases lay outside the gene matches. The CDR3 totals 14 residues. As DNA, the CDR3 is TGTGCCAGCAGCTCAGTAGCGGGTCAAGAGACCCAGTACTTC. Amino acids: CASSSVAGQETQYF. The variable domain in full, completed from reference TRBV7-9 and TRBJ2-5, reads DTGVSQNPRHKITKRGQNVTFRCDPISEHNRLYWYRQTLGQGPEFLTYFQNEAQLEKSRLLSDRFSAERPKGSFSTLEIQRTEQGDSAMYLCASSSVAGQETQYFGPGTRLLVL.

The gene calls are TRBV5-4 and TRBJ2-5, with 10 bases aligning to TRBD2. Looked up from germline, CDR1 is SGHNT and CDR2 is YYREEE (reference sequence). CDR3 length: 17 residues. V dropped 1 base and J dropped 5; count of bases not matched to a gene: 11. CDR3 in amino acids: CASSLQGLAGAGETQYF. Written as DNA, the CDR3 is TGTGCCAGCAGCTTGCAGGGTCTAGCGGGGGCCGGGGAGACCCAGTACTTC.

J is TRBJ2-5 and V is TRBV7-6; perhaps TRBD2 as D (5 bases). V lost 0 bases, J lost 5 bases, and 7 bases lay in between. Germline V gene sequence: CDR1 SGHVS, CDR2 FNYEAQ. This CDR3 has 13 amino acids. The CDR3 region is CASSLAGVETQYF. The CDR3 bases are TGTGCCAGCAGCTTAGCCGGGGTTGAGACCCAGTACTTC.

The chain carries TRBV10-3 and TRBJ2-3; a weak D match, TRBD1 (5 bases). V was clipped by 6 bases and J by 5 bases, with 15 bases between them. Per germline, CDR1 ENHRY and CDR2 SYGVKD. This CDR3 is 14 amino acids long. In DNA form, the CDR3 reads TGTGCCATCAGCCCTCAGGGATTTGTAGATACGCAGTATTTT. It yields the protein CAISPQGFVDTQYF.

The chain has TRBV27 and TRBJ2-7; 10 nucleotides align to TRBD1. V shed 5 bases and J 7 bases; nucleotides not matched to a gene: 14. CDR3 length equals 16 residues. Germline loops: CDR1 MNHEY, CDR2 SMNVEV (reference sequence). CDR3 residues: CASSLEGGQGVGEQYF. The CDR3 DNA sequence: TGTGCCAGCAGTCTCGAGGGTGGACAGGGGGTGGGGGAGCAGTACTTC.

V usage is TRBV19 and J usage is TRBJ2-5; D could derive from TRBD1 or TRBD2 (5 bases each). The V end lost 6 bases, the J end lost 0 bases, and 14 bases lay between the germline ends. CDR3 length equals 15 residues. Germline V gene sequence: CDR1 LNHDA, CDR2 SQIVND (reference sequence). This CDR3 reads CASRRGDKYQETQYF. The DNA for the CDR3 is TGTGCCAGTAGACGAGGGGATAAGTACCAAGAGACCCAGTACTTC.

This chain links TRBV5-6 with TRBJ2-5; the D is unclear. Looked up from germline, CDR1 is SGHDT and CDR2 is YYEEEE. There are 16 residues in the CDR3. V shed 1 base and J shed 2 bases, with 15 bases lying between them. In nucleotides, the CDR3 is TGTGCCAGCAGCTTGCGACCTCGACACAGTCAAGAGACCCAGTACTTC. Translation: CASSLRPRHSQETQYF.

V and J are TRBV13 and TRBJ2-7; TRBD1 might be the D (6 bases). The germline V gene has CDR1 PRHDT and CDR2 FYEKMQ (reference sequence). CDR3 length equals 14 residues. V lost 4 bases and J lost 6, with 16 bases in between. The CDR3 is CASSSDRFPPEQYF. The CDR3 coding sequence is TGTGCCAGCAGCTCAGACAGGTTCCCTCCCGAGCAGTACTTC.

The chain combines TRBV9 with TRBJ2-7; D is uncertain. This CDR3 is 14 amino acids long. V gave up 4 bases and J gave up 4 bases, with 15 bases separating them. Germline V gene lookup returns CDR1 SGDLS and CDR2 YYNGEE. CDR3 amino acids: CASSPGPRTYEQYF. As DNA, the CDR3 is TGTGCCAGCAGCCCCGGGCCAAGGACGTACGAGCAGTACTTC.